Shown below are 22 T cell receptor beta chains from a single sample sequenced in a study of T cell responses to AZD1222 COVID-19 vaccine. Libraries were prepared by immunoSEQ multiplex PCR; TCRdb keeps only in-frame clonotypes and omits some of them. The repertoire holds nearly 110,000 clones, around 90% seen once, with about 5% in the top ten. Sequences were derived from peripheral blood, sampled 28 days after the second AZD1222 dose. The receptors come from an adult who received the AZD1222 COVID-19 vaccine.

The chain employs TRBV7-2 and TRBJ1-1; D is uncertain. Per germline, CDR1 SGHTA and CDR2 FQGNSA. This CDR3 spans 14 amino acids. The germline V and J ends were trimmed by 7 bases and 1 base, with 13 bases remaining between them. Written as DNA, the CDR3 is TGTGCCAGCATCATGGCCCGGGAGAACACTGAAGCTTTCTTT. As protein: CASIMARENTEAFF.

J is TRBJ2-7 and V is TRBV14, with 7 bases that match TRBD1. This CDR3 spans 18 amino acids. In germline, CDR1 is SGHDN, CDR2 FVKESK. The trim removed 0 bases at V and 3 bases at J, leaving 14 bases unmatched. This CDR3 is CASSQDRGLGGISYEQYF. In DNA form, the CDR3 reads TGTGCCAGCAGCCAAGATCGTGGGTTAGGGGGCATAAGCTACGAGCAGTACTTC.

The V gene is TRBV4-2, the J gene TRBJ2-1; D call uncertain. The germline V and J ends were trimmed by 2 bases and 8 bases, with 13 bases remaining between them. This CDR3 has 14 residues. The germline V gene has CDR1 LGHNA and CDR2 YNFKEQ. CDR3 DNA sequence: TGTGCCAGCAGCCAAAGAGCCAGGAACGATGAGCAGTTCTTC. Its protein is CASSQRARNDEQFF.

The DNA of the CDR3 is TGCGCCAGCAGCCAGGGTCTGGGGGCGTGGGAGCAGTACTTC. This sequence encodes CASSQGLGAWEQYF. V and J are TRBV4-1 and TRBJ2-7; weak D call: TRBD1 (6 bases). Trimming cost V 3 bases and J 7 bases, with 16 bases left between them. The CDR3 is 14 amino acids. The germline gives CDR1 MGHRA, CDR2 YSYEKL.

The chain joins TRBV18 to TRBJ2-5; 8 nucleotides line up with TRBD2. The CDR3 is 17 amino acids. Germline CDR1 is KGHSH and CDR2 is LQKENI. V lost 3 bases and J lost 3; bases outside the gene matches: 12. The chain's CDR3 is CASSPPPGTSMKETQYF. For the CDR3, the DNA is TGTGCCAGCTCACCCCCCCCCGGGACTAGTATGAAAGAGACCCAGTACTTC.

The chain employs TRBV20-1 and TRBJ1-5, with TRBD1 identical over 7 bases. The CDR3 loop spans 16 amino acids. Germline CDR1 and CDR2: DFQATT and SNEGSKA (reference sequence). After removal of 3 bases from V and 7 bases from J, the junction contained 15 bases not matched to a gene. The CDR3 coding sequence is TGCAGTGCTAGTGCCGAGAGACAGGGCCTTGGACAGCCCCAGCATTTT. Protein sequence: CSASAERQGLGQPQHF.

This chain uses TRBV5-1 with TRBJ1-5, with D perhaps TRBD1 (6 bases). The V end lost 1 base, the J end lost 3 bases, and 11 bases lay between the germline ends. CDR1 and CDR2 from the germline V gene are SGHRS and YFSETQ. The length of the CDR3 is 15 residues. This chain's CDR3 is CASSLSGQLNQPQHF. The CDR3 DNA sequence: TGCGCCAGCAGCTTGTCAGGACAGCTCAATCAGCCCCAGCATTTT. Supplemented by reference TRBV5-1 and TRBJ1-5, the full variable domain reads KAGVTQTPRYLIKTRGQQVTLSCSPISGHRSVSWYQQTPGQGLQFLFEYFSETQRNKGNFPGRFSGRQFSNSRSEMNVSTLELGDSALYLCASSLSGQLNQPQHFGDGTRLSIL.

V usage is TRBV28 and J usage is TRBJ2-5, with TRBD2 matching over 10 bases. CDR1 and CDR2 (germline): MDHEN, SYDVKM. This CDR3 region has 16 residues. Trimming at V came to 3 bases and at J to 4 bases, leaving 8 bases not matched to a gene. The CDR3 loop is CASSLRAGGMGETQYF. The CDR3 nucleotides are TGTGCCAGCAGTTTGAGAGCGGGGGGGATGGGAGAGACCCAGTACTTC.

The rearrangement uses TRBV6-1 and TRBJ1-5; perhaps TRBD1 as D (5 bases). Per germline, CDR1 MNHNS and CDR2 SASEGT. The CDR3 contains 14 residues. Trimming left V 2 bases short and J 7 bases short, with 12 bases between. CDR3 sequence: CASSERPGPQPQHF. CDR3 bases: TGTGCCAGCAGTGAAAGGCCGGGGCCACAGCCCCAGCATTTT.

The V call is TRBV11-2, the J call TRBJ1-3; the D is unclear. The CDR3 has 16 residues. The germline V and J ends were trimmed by 5 bases and 0 bases, with 14 bases remaining between them. Germline CDR1 and CDR2: SGHAT and FQNNGV. The CDR3 DNA sequence: TGTGCCAGCAGCCTCACACCTCTGTTCTCTGGAAACACCATATATTTT. Translation: CASSLTPLFSGNTIYF.

J is TRBJ2-7 and V is TRBV5-4, with 8 nucleotides matching TRBD1. Germline lookup yields CDR1 SGHNT and CDR2 YYREEE (reference sequence). CDR3 length equals 15 residues. Germline trimming cut 2 bases from V and 0 bases from J; bases unmatched to any gene: 4. CDR3 amino acids: CASSLGQGSSYEQYF. In DNA, the CDR3 is TGTGCCAGCAGCTTAGGACAGGGCAGCTCCTACGAGCAGTACTTC.

The rearrangement joins TRBV30 to TRBJ1-5; tentative D call: TRBD1 (5 bases). CDR3 length: 13 residues. The V gene lost 5 bases and the J gene lost 7 bases, with 15 bases spanning the gap. CDR1 GTSNPN and CDR2 SVGIG come from the germline V gene (reference sequence). In DNA, the CDR3 is TGTGCCTGGGCTCTTGAAGGGGTACAGCCCCAGCATTTT. Translation: CAWALEGVQPQHF.

This clone was observed a single time. The J gene is TRBJ1-5, the V gene TRBV18; no clear D. Per the germline V gene, CDR1 is KGHSH and CDR2 is LQKENI. Trimming took off 0 bases at V and 3 bases at J, with 9 bases between the two ends. The CDR3 has 15 amino acids. In nucleotides, the CDR3 is TGTGCCAGCTCACCACCCGGCGGAATCAATCAGCCCCAGCATTTT. Its protein product is CASSPPGGINQPQHF.

This clone was picked up one time. The rearrangement links TRBV6-5 to TRBJ1-1; 7 bases match TRBD1. Per the germline V gene, CDR1 is MNHEY and CDR2 is SVGAGI. The CDR3 contains 15 residues. V dropped 5 bases and J dropped 0; count of bases not matched to a gene: 6. Here the CDR3 reads CASSPTTGMNTEAFF. The CDR3, as DNA: TGTGCCAGCAGTCCCACGACAGGGATGAACACTGAAGCTTTCTTT.

V gene TRBV19 combines with J gene TRBJ2-2; D might be TRBD1 or TRBD2, each matching 5 bases. The V gene lost 4 bases and the J gene lost 1 base, with 10 bases spanning the gap. This CDR3 spans 15 amino acids. CDR1 and CDR2 (germline): LNHDA, SQIVND (reference sequence). The chain's CDR3 is CASSTGTGNTGELFF. The CDR3 nucleotides are TGTGCCAGTAGTACGGGGACCGGGAACACCGGGGAGCTGTTTTTT.

This chain connects TRBV6-5 to TRBJ2-1; 11 bases are a match to TRBD1. The CDR3 consists of 15 residues. V was clipped by 4 bases and J by 2 bases; unmatched bases: 1. The germline V gene encodes CDR1 MNHEY and CDR2 SVGAGI. For the CDR3, the DNA is TGTGCCAGCAGTTCGGGACAGGGGGCCTACAATGAGCAGTTCTTC. Translating gives CASSSGQGAYNEQFF.

This rearrangement joins TRBV30 to TRBJ1-6; D is possibly TRBD1 (6 bases). This CDR3 has 15 residues. The germline V gene has CDR1 GTSNPN and CDR2 SVGIG (reference sequence). V gave up 5 bases and J gave up 1 base, with 12 bases separating them. The DNA for the CDR3 is TGTGCCTGGTCCGGGGGGCGATCCTATAATTCACCCCTCCACTTT. Protein sequence: CAWSGGRSYNSPLHF. Using reference TRBV30 and TRBJ1-6 for the parts outside the CDR3, the full variable domain is SQTIHQWPATLVQPVGSPLSLECTVEGTSNPNLYWYRQAAGRGLQLLFYSVGIGQISSEVPQNLSASRPQDRQFILSSKKLLLSDSGFYLCAWSGGRSYNSPLHFGNGTRLTVT.

In nucleotides, the CDR3 is TGTGCCAGCAGTGCCCTTAGCGGGGGGGCGACGGAGCAGTTCTTC. Protein: CASSALSGGATEQFF. The chain is built from TRBV6-4 and TRBJ2-1; TRBD2 matches 11 bases. The J segment lost 10 bases and the V segment lost 4 bases, leaving 9 bases of the junction unmatched. The CDR3 spans 15 residues. The germline gives CDR1 MRHNA, CDR2 SNTAGT.

This chain connects TRBV29-1 to TRBJ2-5, with D possibly matching TRBD1 (7 bases). V gave up 3 bases and J gave up 5 bases, with 16 bases separating them. Per germline, CDR1 SQVTM and CDR2 ANQGSEA. CDR3 length: 14 amino acids. In DNA, the CDR3 is TGCAGCGTTGACCACGACAGGGCGGGGGAGACCCAGTACTTC. It specifies CSVDHDRAGETQYF.

This clone has more than one count but fewer than ten. V and J are TRBV18 and TRBJ2-7; 9 bases are a match to TRBD1. This CDR3 has 15 amino acids. Germline V gene data show CDR1 as KGHSH and CDR2 as LQKENI. V dropped 3 bases and J dropped 2; count of bases not matched to a gene: 5. Here the CDR3 DNA reads TGTGCCAGCTCACCCGGGACAGGGAGCCCCTACGAGCAGTACTTC. Protein: CASSPGTGSPYEQYF.

This chain uses TRBV28 with TRBJ2-7, with TRBD2 matching 10 bases. With V trimmed by 3 bases and J by 1 base, 3 bases remained unmatched. The V gene's germline CDR1 is MDHEN and CDR2 SYDVKM. The CDR3 has 15 amino acids. The CDR3 reads CASSFVSGGSYEQYF. The CDR3 DNA is TGTGCCAGCAGTTTTGTTAGCGGGGGGTCCTACGAGCAGTACTTC.

The chain is built from TRBV9 and TRBJ2-7, with D possibly TRBD1 on 6 matching bases. CDR1 and CDR2 from the germline V gene are SGDLS and YYNGEE. CDR3 length: 14 amino acids. Trimming took off 1 base at V and 1 base at J, with 9 bases between the two ends. This CDR3 reads CASSVSDRSYEQYF. CDR3 nucleotide sequence: TGTGCCAGCAGCGTATCGGACAGATCCTACGAGCAGTACTTC. Full variable domain (remainder filled in from reference TRBV9 and TRBJ2-7): DSGVTQTPKHLITATGQRVTLRCSPRSGDLSVYWYQQSLDQGLQFLIQYYNGEERAKGNILERFSAQQFPDLHSELNLSSLELGDSALYFCASSVSDRSYEQYFGPGTRLTVT.